Following are 30 T cell receptor beta chains from one sample sequenced in a study of early T cells in non-severe SARS-CoV-2 infection. Using its own MiXCR run on the 5' RACE reads, TCRdb lists one record per CDR3 protein. This sample carries over 30,000 distinct CDR3 sequences, 5% to 5.5% of them seen once, and the ten largest clones take about 6.1%. Material: whole blood, obtained at baseline. These receptors came from an adult who was a healthcare worker with PCR-confirmed SARS-CoV-2 infection or an uninfected control (not recorded which).

This clonotype was detected ten times or more. The chain uses TRBV2 and TRBJ1-5, with unresolved D. Trimming took 6 bases from V and 3 from J, leaving 9 bases between them. The CDR3 contains 13 residues. Germline values: CDR1 SNHLY, CDR2 FYNNEI. The CDR3 is CASRQLYNQPQHF. The DNA for the CDR3 is TGTGCCAGCAGACAGCTCTACAATCAGCCCCAGCATTTT.

This chain links TRBV7-9 with TRBJ2-1; no clear D gene. There are 13 residues in the CDR3. V lost 5 bases to trimming and J lost 6 bases, with 11 bases between them. Germline CDR1 SEHNR, CDR2 FQNEAQ (reference sequence). The CDR3 coding sequence is TGTGCCAGCAGCCGGAGCCTCCCCAATGAGCAGTTCTTC. Translated: CASSRSLPNEQFF. The whole variable domain, remainder taken from reference TRBV7-9 and TRBJ2-1, is DTGVSQNPRHKITKRGQNVTFRCDPISEHNRLYWYRQTLGQGPEFLTYFQNEAQLEKSRLLSDRFSAERPKGSFSTLEIQRTEQGDSAMYLCASSRSLPNEQFFGPGTRLTVL.

This clonotype was counted ten times or more. The CDR3 here is CAIRQDDIYEQYF. CDR3 nucleotide sequence: TGTGCCATCCGACAGGATGACATTTACGAGCAGTACTTC. This rearrangement joins TRBV10-3 to TRBJ2-7; a possible D gene is TRBD1 (6 bases). V dropped 8 bases and J dropped 4 bases, with 15 bases sitting between them. The CDR3 sequence is 13 residues long. The germline V gene has CDR1 ENHRY and CDR2 SYGVKD.

This clonotype occurred many times. Here the CDR3 DNA reads TGTGCCAGCAGCTTAGACAGGTTGGGGAACACTGAAGCTTTCTTT. Protein product: CASSLDRLGNTEAFF. V usage is TRBV11-3 and J usage is TRBJ1-1; D is unresolved. Germline V gene data show CDR1 as SGHNT and CDR2 as YENEEA. V was shortened by 0 bases and J by 1 base, with 9 bases between the two germline ends. The CDR3 is 15 residues long.

This clonotype was recorded at least ten times. This chain links TRBV12-3 or TRBV12-4 with TRBJ1-1; 8 bases are a match to TRBD1. CDR3 length equals 14 residues. J lost 5 bases, V lost 5 bases, and 7 bases had no gene match. The CDR3 sequence: CASSPNRGTTEAFF. CDR3 DNA sequence: TGTGCCAGCAGTCCTAACAGGGGGACGACTGAAGCTTTCTTT.

This clonotype has ten or more counts. The chain recombines TRBV7-2 with TRBJ1-2, with D unresolved. Germline-derived CDR1 and CDR2 are SGHTA and FQGNSA. V was cut by 2 bases and J by 7 bases, with 20 bases left in between. The CDR3 runs 16 residues. The CDR3 DNA is TGTGCCAGCAGCTTATTATCCGCGGCAGGCAAGCTTGGCTACACCTTC. Its translation: CASSLLSAAGKLGYTF.

At least ten counts were recorded for this clonotype. The chain recombines TRBV6-2 or TRBV6-3 with TRBJ2-7; no reliable D call. Trimming shortened V by 2 bases and J by 3 bases, and 8 bases separated the two germline ends. The CDR3 has 13 amino acids. In germline, CDR1 is MNHEY, CDR2 SVGEGT. Here the CDR3 reads CASSYDTVYEQYV. CDR3 nucleotide sequence: TGTGCCAGCAGTTACGACACCGTCTACGAGCAGTACGTC.

This clonotype was seen at least ten times. The V and J genes are TRBV7-7 and TRBJ2-5; the D call may be TRBD1 or TRBD2 (6 bases each). The CDR3 sequence is 14 residues long. Trimming stripped 5 bases from V and 5 bases from J, with 15 bases between. Per germline, CDR1 SSHAT and CDR2 FNYEAQ (reference sequence). CDR3 amino acids: CASSPTGARETQYF. DNA of the CDR3: TGTGCCAGCAGCCCGACGGGGGCGCGGGAGACCCAGTACTTC. Looking up the rest from reference TRBV7-7 and TRBJ2-5 gives the full variable domain: GAGVSQSPRYKVTKRGQDVTLRCDPISSHATLYWYQQALGQGPEFLTYFNYEAQPDKSGLPSDRFSAERPEGSISTLTIQRTEQRDSAMYRCASSPTGARETQYFGPGTRLLVL.

Notes on this clonotype: A much larger clonotype is one base distant, so this may be a read error. V gene TRBV20-1 combines with J gene TRBJ2-3; the match to TRBD2 covers 9 bases. CDR3 size: 14 residues. The germline V gene has CDR1 DFQATT and CDR2 SNEGSKA (reference sequence). The CDR3 DNA reads as TGCAGTGCTAGTCTACTAGCGGGCACAGATACGCGGTATTTT. Amino acid sequence: CSASLLAGTDTRYF.

This clonotype was detected many times. The chain uses TRBV6-5 and TRBJ1-2; TRBD1 might be the D (6 bases). The CDR3 spans 15 residues. The V end lost 4 bases, the J end lost 4 bases, and 16 bases lay between the germline ends. In germline, CDR1 is MNHEY, CDR2 SVGAGI. CDR3 loop: CASSFGEGGGYGYTF. The DNA for the CDR3 is TGTGCCAGCAGTTTCGGGGAGGGGGGCGGCTATGGCTACACCTTC.

This clonotype was recorded a few times. The CDR3 coding sequence is TGCAGTGCTAGAGACGGGCCAAGCTCCTACAATGAGCAGTTCTTC. The encoded protein is CSARDGPSSYNEQFF. The chain has TRBV20-1 and TRBJ2-1, with D uncertain. The CDR3 runs to 15 residues. Germline V gene data show CDR1 as DFQATT and CDR2 as SNEGSKA (reference sequence). V lost 0 bases, J lost 0 bases, and 9 bases lay in between.

This clonotype was seen many times. V and J are TRBV10-1 and TRBJ2-2; no clear D gene. Trimming took off 3 bases at V and 4 bases at J, with 6 bases between the two ends. This CDR3 region has 13 residues. In germline, CDR1 is WNHNN, CDR2 SYGVQD (reference sequence). The CDR3 sequence: CASSDSSTGELFF. In DNA form, the CDR3 reads TGCGCCAGCAGTGACTCTAGCACCGGGGAGCTGTTTTTT.

This clonotype has at least ten counts. The chain combines TRBV24-1 with TRBJ1-1; D is undetermined. CDR1 and CDR2 from the germline V gene are KGHDR and SFDVKD. CDR3 length: 11 residues. With 0 bases removed from V and 11 bases from J, the gap between germline ends came to 6 bases. CDR3 loop: CATSDLKNAFF. The CDR3 DNA sequence: TGTGCCACCAGTGATTTGAAGAACGCTTTCTTT.

This clonotype was seen many times. V and J are TRBV6-2 or TRBV6-3 and TRBJ2-4, with 8 bases that match TRBD1. Losses at the gene ends were 6 bases for V and 0 bases for J; bases not matched to a gene: 7. The CDR3 is 16 residues long. The germline V gene encodes CDR1 MNHEY and CDR2 SVGEGT. The DNA of the CDR3 is TGTGCCAGCAGCTCCACAGGGGGATTAGCCAAAAACATTCAGTACTTC. It codes for CASSSTGGLAKNIQYF.

This clonotype was counted many times. The gene calls are TRBV6-5 and TRBJ1-6, with 7 bases fitting TRBD1. Germline lookup yields CDR1 MNHEY and CDR2 SVGAGI. The V segment lost 5 bases and the J segment 7 bases; nucleotides outside the gene matches: 8. This CDR3 is 15 amino acids long. The CDR3 spells CASSGQVPGNSPLHF. The CDR3, as DNA: TGTGCCAGCAGTGGACAGGTCCCTGGGAATTCACCCCTCCACTTT.

This clonotype was counted many times. The chain has TRBV11-2 and TRBJ2-2; tentatively, D is TRBD1 (5 bases). Germline CDR1 and CDR2: SGHAT and FQNNGV. Trimming removed 0 bases at V and 0 bases at J, with 14 bases between. The CDR3 spans 18 residues. The CDR3 region is CASSLDRGWYANTGELFF. The CDR3, as DNA: TGTGCCAGCAGCTTAGATAGGGGATGGTACGCGAACACCGGGGAGCTGTTTTTT. The full variable domain, completed using reference TRBV11-2 and TRBJ2-2, is EAGVAQSPRYKIIEKRQSVAFWCNPISGHATLYWYQQILGQGPKLLIQFQNNGVVDDSQLPKDRFSAERLKGVDSTLKIQPAKLEDSAVYLCASSLDRGWYANTGELFFGEGSRLTVL.

This clonotype was counted a few times. V gene TRBV27 combines with J gene TRBJ2-1, with TRBD2 matching over 8 bases. V was pared by 5 bases and J by 5 bases, with 14 bases of the junction left unmatched. Germline V lookup: CDR1 MNHEY, CDR2 SMNVEV (reference sequence). The CDR3 has 17 amino acids. The CDR3 sequence is CASSILTSGSFHNEQFF. The CDR3 nucleotides are TGTGCCAGCAGTATCCTGACAAGCGGGAGTTTCCACAATGAGCAGTTCTTC.

This clonotype has a count of ten or more. V usage is TRBV7-9 and J usage is TRBJ2-5, with D possibly TRBD1 on 5 matching bases. The germline V gene encodes CDR1 SEHNR and CDR2 FQNEAQ (reference sequence). There are 14 residues in the CDR3. V was pared by 4 bases and J by 4 bases, with 13 bases between. The CDR3 region has the DNA TGTGCCAGCAGCTACTCCTTCAGGGCAGAGACCCAGTACTTC. Amino acids: CASSYSFRAETQYF. The variable domain in full, with the rest retrieved from reference TRBV7-9 and TRBJ2-5, is DTGVSQNPRHKITKRGQNVTFRCDPISEHNRLYWYRQTLGQGPEFLTYFQNEAQLEKSRLLSDRFSAERPKGSFSTLEIQRTEQGDSAMYLCASSYSFRAETQYFGPGTRLLVL.

This clonotype was counted many times. The V and J genes are TRBV21-1 and TRBJ2-3; the table's D call, TRBD1, was not checked against the DNA. TRBV21-1 is marked as a pseudogene. This CDR3 region has 17 residues. CDR3 region: CASSCRSGQPSTDTQYF. The DNA for the CDR3 is TGTGCCAGCAGCTGCCGTTCGGGACAGCCTAGCACAGATACGCAGTATTTT.

Concerning this clonotype: A much more abundant neighbour one base away suggests this may be a read error. The chain couples TRBV7-9 to TRBJ2-7; 12 bases match TRBD1. CDR1 is SEHNR, CDR2 FQNEAQ, per germline (reference sequence). The CDR3 extends over 18 amino acids. The CDR3: CANSPPGQGAYDSYEQYF. Here the CDR3 DNA reads TGTGCCAACAGCCCCCCGGGACAGGGGGCTTACGACTCCTACGAGCAGTACTTC.

This clonotype was seen repeatedly, ten times or more. The J gene is TRBJ1-1, the V gene TRBV24-1; no definite D call. Germline CDR1 is KGHDR and CDR2 is SFDVKD. CDR3 size: 11 residues. V was shortened by 4 bases and J by 9 bases, with 8 bases between the two germline ends. The DNA for the CDR3 is TGTGCCACCAGTGACCTCTCCAAAGCTTTCTTT. This gives the protein CATSDLSKAFF.

This chain uses TRBV5-1 with TRBJ2-7; 10 bases match TRBD2. The germline CDR1 and CDR2 sequences are SGHRS and YFSETQ. The CDR3 sequence is 16 residues long. Unmatched junction bases numbered 8, after V lost 4 bases and J lost 1 base. Here the CDR3 reads CASSLYGTSDSYEQYF. The DNA for the CDR3 is TGCGCCAGCAGCCTTTACGGGACTAGCGATTCCTACGAGCAGTACTTC.

V is TRBV20-1 and J is TRBJ2-3; D is perhaps TRBD2 (7 bases). The V gene's germline CDR1 is DFQATT and CDR2 SNEGSKA (reference sequence). V was trimmed by 2 bases and J by 1 base, leaving 13 bases between them. CDR3 size: 15 residues. The CDR3 DNA follows: TGCAGTGCTAGAACGGGGGGCCCTGGCACAGATACGCAGTATTTT. It yields the protein CSARTGGPGTDTQYF.

This clonotype appeared a few times. This rearrangement joins TRBV20-1 to TRBJ2-1; 11 bases align to TRBD2. Trimming at V came to 5 bases and at J to 4 bases, leaving 4 bases not matched to a gene. Per germline, CDR1 DFQATT and CDR2 SNEGSKA (reference sequence). The CDR3 covers 14 residues. As DNA, the CDR3 is TGCAGTGCTGTGACTAGCGGGAATTACAATGAGCAGTTCTTC. As protein: CSAVTSGNYNEQFF.

This chain connects TRBV5-1 to TRBJ1-2; D perhaps matches TRBD1 (5 bases). Looked up from germline, CDR1 is SGHRS and CDR2 is YFSETQ. The V end lost 4 bases, the J end lost 8 bases, and 15 bases lay between the germline ends. The CDR3 is 13 residues long. The CDR3, as DNA: TGCGCCAGCAGCCCGGCGGGGCCGCGAGGCTACACCTTC. It yields the protein CASSPAGPRGYTF.

This sequence joins TRBV19 and TRBJ2-3, with TRBD1 matching over 8 bases. CDR1 is LNHDA and CDR2 is SQIVND in the germline V gene (reference sequence). Trimming at V came to 3 bases and at J to 4 bases, leaving 3 bases not matched to a gene. The CDR3 has 14 residues. The CDR3 protein is CASSIQTGADTQYF. CDR3 coding DNA: TGTGCCAGTAGTATCCAGACAGGGGCAGATACGCAGTATTTT. Supplemented by reference TRBV19 and TRBJ2-3, the full variable domain reads DGGITQSPKYLFRKEGQNVTLSCEQNLNHDAMYWYRQDPGQGLRLIYYSQIVNDFQKGDIAEGYSVSREKKESFPLTVTSAQKNPTAFYLCASSIQTGADTQYFGPGTRLTVL.

This clonotype was detected many times. The gene calls are TRBV28 and TRBJ2-1, with no clear D. V lost 6 bases and J lost 6, with 18 bases in between. The CDR3 totals 15 residues. From germline, CDR1 is MDHEN and CDR2 SYDVKM. The CDR3, as DNA: TGTGCCAGCAGCCCTCTCGTGATGAATGCCAATGAGCAGTTCTTC. Its protein product is CASSPLVMNANEQFF.

This clonotype was picked up many times. The chain links TRBV5-1 to TRBJ2-7; TRBD2 matches 11 bases. V dropped 3 bases and J dropped 3; count of bases not matched to a gene: 2. In germline, CDR1 is SGHRS, CDR2 YFSETQ. The CDR3 totals 14 residues. DNA of the CDR3: TGCGCCAGCAGCTCGACTAGCGGGGACTACGAGCAGTACTTC. Residues: CASSSTSGDYEQYF.

This clonotype was observed at least ten times. V gene TRBV20-1 combines with J gene TRBJ1-5, with no clear D. Germline values: CDR1 DFQATT, CDR2 SNEGSKA (reference sequence). The CDR3 has 12 residues. Trimming shortened V by 4 bases and J by 7 bases, and 11 bases separated the two germline ends. CDR3 amino acids: CSATNLGQPQHF. The DNA for the CDR3 is TGCAGTGCTACCAACCTGGGGCAGCCCCAGCATTTT.

This clonotype came up many times. The V and J genes are TRBV5-5 and TRBJ2-3; D is unclear. Germline V CDR1 and CDR2: SGHKS, YYEKEE (reference sequence). The CDR3 length is 15 residues. With 4 bases removed from V and 6 bases from J, the gap between germline ends came to 18 bases. The chain's CDR3 is CASSANLGPRDTQYF. For the CDR3, the DNA is TGTGCCAGCAGCGCGAATCTCGGACCCCGCGATACGCAGTATTTT.